These T cell receptor beta chains were read from a single sample in a study of persistence of HIV-infected CD4 T cells. For these TCRs, the target antigens are not known. Sequenced by immunoSEQ multiplex PCR; TCRdb stores in-frame clones only, minus some. The sample lists some 41,000 clones, 80% to 90% seen once, with approximately 1.4% in the top ten. This specimen was CD4+ T cells sorted from PBMCs after 18-hour stimulation, taken from a patient who received antiretroviral therapy. Receptors were obtained from an adult man with HIV who was CMV-seropositive. Both conserved end residues are part of each CDR3. D genes are given only for firm matches. The listing skips clone size in some rows; elsewhere it reads once, few, many or a size class.

J,size,V,D,length,CDR3,DNA
TRBJ1-2,NA,TRBV10-3,NA,12,CATTIGQFGYTF,TGTGCCACTACAATCGGACAGTTTGGCTACACCTTC
TRBJ2-7,NA,TRBV11-1,NA,15,CASRHRGQKTYEQYF,TGTGCCAGCAGACATAGGGGACAAAAAACCTACGAGCAGTACTTC
TRBJ2-7,NA,TRBV18,TRBD1,14,CASSTNTGAYEQYF,TGTGCCAGCTCTACAAACACAGGGGCCTACGAGCAGTACTTC
TRBJ2-3,once,TRBV4-2,TRBD2,15,CASGGVSGLEDTQYF,TGTGCCAGCGGGGGGGTTTCCGGTTTGGAAGATACGCAGTATTTT
TRBJ1-2,NA,TRBV5-1,TRBD1,15,CASSLGQGINYGYTF,TGCGCCAGCAGCTTGGGACAGGGGATTAACTATGGCTACACCTTC
TRBJ1-1,NA,TRBV6-5,NA,14,CASSSREGYTEAFF,TGTGCCAGCAGCTCCAGGGAGGGTTACACTGAAGCTTTCTTT
TRBJ1-1,NA,TRBV30,NA,13,CAWLAGRNTEAFF,TGTGCCTGGTTAGCAGGGAGGAACACTGAAGCTTTCTTT
TRBJ1-4,NA,TRBV18,NA,16,CASSPREGARGEKLFF,TGTGCCAGCTCACCACGGGAAGGGGCCCGTGGAGAAAAACTGTTTTTT
TRBJ1-6,NA,TRBV5-1,NA,16,CASSLELMAGRSPLHF,TGCGCCAGCAGCTTGGAATTGATGGCAGGGAGGTCACCCCTCCACTTT
TRBJ1-1,NA,TRBV6-2/TRBV6-3,NA,16,CASSYSSTSLNTEAFF,TGTGCCAGCAGTTACTCGAGTACCTCGTTGAACACTGAAGCTTTCTTT
TRBJ1-2,NA,TRBV5-4,TRBD1,13,CASSLGQNYGYTF,TGTGCCAGCAGCCTGGGACAGAACTATGGCTACACCTTC
TRBJ2-5,NA,TRBV7-9,TRBD2,14,CASSWPAGTETQYF,TGTGCCAGCAGCTGGCCAGCGGGAACAGAGACCCAGTACTTC
TRBJ2-1,NA,TRBV5-1,TRBD2,16,CASSYRTSGMYNEQFF,TGCGCCAGCAGCTATAGGACTAGCGGAATGTACAATGAGCAGTTCTTC
TRBJ1-6,NA,TRBV27,TRBD1,14,CASSGTGVRSPLHF,TGTGCCAGCAGTGGAACAGGGGTAAGGTCACCCCTCCACTTT
TRBJ2-7,NA,TRBV10-3,TRBD1,16,CAISDGGQGAKYEQYF,TGTGCCATCAGTGATGGAGGGCAGGGGGCTAAGTACGAGCAGTACTTC
TRBJ1-5,NA,TRBV18,TRBD1,15,CASSPGQGNNQPQHF,TGTGCCAGCTCACCGGGACAGGGTAACAATCAGCCCCAGCATTTT
TRBJ1-4,NA,TRBV18,NA,13,CASSRQRGEKLFF,TGTGCCAGCTCACGACAGAGGGGTGAAAAACTGTTTTTT
TRBJ2-4,NA,TRBV4-2,TRBD2,15,CASSSTSGGKNIQYF,TGTGCCAGCAGCTCTACTAGCGGGGGGAAAAACATTCAGTACTTC
TRBJ2-7,NA,TRBV29-1,NA,12,CSVKTAQYEQYF,TGCAGCGTCAAAACAGCCCAATACGAGCAGTACTTC
TRBJ1-2,NA,TRBV10-3,TRBD1,15,CAISGSGTGLYGYTF,TGTGCCATCAGTGGTTCCGGGACAGGACTCTATGGCTACACCTTC
TRBJ1-1,NA,TRBV12-3/TRBV12-4,NA,13,CASSPAGTREAFF,TGTGCCAGCAGTCCGGCCGGGACAAGGGAAGCTTTCTTT
TRBJ2-1,NA,TRBV11-1,TRBD2,15,CASSLMGLDDNEQFF,TGTGCCAGCAGCTTAATGGGACTAGATGACAATGAGCAGTTCTTC
TRBJ1-2,NA,TRBV24-1,NA,12,CATSDTKYGYTF,TGTGCCACCAGTGACACCAAATATGGCTACACCTTC
TRBJ2-3,NA,TRBV7-2,NA,13,CASSGQLGDTQYF,TGTGCCAGCAGCGGACAGCTGGGAGATACGCAGTATTTT
TRBJ1-2,once,TRBV2,NA,14,CASSEQGSNYGYTF,TGTGCCAGCAGTGAACAGGGGTCTAACTATGGCTACACCTTC
TRBJ2-1,NA,TRBV7-9,TRBD2,13,CASSQTSGRSQFF,TGTGCCAGCAGCCAGACTAGCGGGAGGTCACAGTTCTTC
TRBJ1-1,once,TRBV28,TRBD1,14,CASGGQGIRAEAFF,TGTGCCAGCGGTGGACAGGGCATCCGCGCTGAAGCTTTCTTT
TRBJ2-5,NA,TRBV24-1,TRBD1,15,CATSDQDRGRETQYF,TGTGCCACCAGTGACCAGGACAGGGGCAGGGAGACCCAGTACTTC
TRBJ1-5,once,TRBV5-8,NA,15,CASSGGTVSNQPQHF,TGTGCCAGCAGCGGAGGGACGGTTAGCAATCAGCCCCAGCATTTT
TRBJ1-1,NA,TRBV6-4,NA,16,CASSDLRREANTEAFF,TGTGCCAGCAGTGACCTACGCAGGGAAGCGAACACTGAAGCTTTCTTT
TRBJ2-3,once,TRBV18,NA,14,CASSPPAGEGTQYF,TGTGCCAGCTCACCCCCAGCAGGGGAAGGTACGCAGTATTTT
TRBJ2-7,NA,TRBV28,NA,13,CASGRPNSYEQYF,TGTGCCAGCGGGAGGCCTAACTCCTACGAGCAGTACTTC
TRBJ1-4,once,TRBV2,NA,13,CASSEQVEEKLFF,TGTGCCAGCAGTGAACAGGTGGAGGAAAAACTGTTTTTT
TRBJ2-7,NA,TRBV18,NA,12,CASSRESYEQYF,TGTGCCAGCTCACGAGAATCCTACGAGCAGTACTTC
TRBJ2-7,NA,TRBV25-1,TRBD1,15,CASSPQRGQSYEQYF,TGTGCCAGCAGTCCCCAGAGGGGACAGAGCTACGAGCAGTACTTC
TRBJ1-2,NA,TRBV25-1,NA,18,CASSPVGGGGRLFYGYTF,TGTGCCAGCAGTCCAGTCGGGGGAGGGGGGCGACTATTCTATGGCTACACCTTC